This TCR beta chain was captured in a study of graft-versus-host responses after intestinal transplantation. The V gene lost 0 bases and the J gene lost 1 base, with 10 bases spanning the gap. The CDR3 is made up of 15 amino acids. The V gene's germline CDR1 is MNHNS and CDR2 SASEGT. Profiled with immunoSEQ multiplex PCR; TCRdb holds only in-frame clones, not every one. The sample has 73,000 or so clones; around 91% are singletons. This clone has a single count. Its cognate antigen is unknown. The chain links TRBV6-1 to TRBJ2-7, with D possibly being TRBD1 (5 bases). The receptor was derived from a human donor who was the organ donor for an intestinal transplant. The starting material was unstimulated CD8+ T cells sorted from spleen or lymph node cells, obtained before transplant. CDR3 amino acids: CASSEAWAGSYEQYV. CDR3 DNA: TGTGCCAGCAGTGAAGCCTGGGCAGGGTCCTACGAGCAGTACGTC.